Below, 30 T cell receptor beta chains from the same sample are listed, as sequenced in a study of blood T cell repertoires in COVID-19. Profiled with immunoSEQ multiplex PCR; TCRdb holds only in-frame clones, not every one. This table has about 190,000 clones, 88% appearing once. The sample was peripheral blood. The receptor set was obtained from a human donor in a cohort sampled during active COVID-19.

The rearrangement uses TRBV6-5 and TRBJ2-7; D gene uncertain. The germline V gene has CDR1 MNHEY and CDR2 SVGAGI. This CDR3 comprises 15 residues. V was trimmed by 4 bases and J by 7 bases, leaving 20 bases between them. CDR3 bases: TGTGCCAGCAGTTCATTGGCCCACGCTACGGGTGAGCAGTACTTC. This gives the protein CASSSLAHATGEQYF.

This chain's CDR3 is CATLEGVASKNIQYF. The DNA for the CDR3 is TGTGCCACCTTAGAAGGGGTTGCTTCCAAAAACATTCAGTACTTC. J is TRBJ2-4 and V is TRBV11-3; weak D call: TRBD1 (5 bases). This CDR3 has 15 amino acids. CDR1 and CDR2 (germline): SGHNT, YENEEA. V was clipped by 10 bases and J by 2 bases, with 18 bases between them.

This rearrangement joins TRBV28 to TRBJ1-1; D is unresolved. The V gene lost 4 bases and the J gene lost 1 base, with 13 bases spanning the gap. The CDR3 length is 15 residues. From germline, CDR1 is MDHEN and CDR2 SYDVKM. The CDR3 DNA follows: TGTGCCAGCAGTTCCCCCCCCGGGAAGAACACTGAAGCTTTCTTT. Its translation is CASSSPPGKNTEAFF. Full variable domain (rest looked up from reference TRBV28 and TRBJ1-1): DVKVTQSSRYLVKRTGEKVFLECVQDMDHENMFWYRQDPGLGLRLIYFSYDVKMKEKGDIPEGYSVSREKKERFSLILESASTNQTSMYLCASSSPPGKNTEAFFGQGTRLTVV.

The chain links TRBV7-9 to TRBJ1-2; D is unresolved. Trimming stripped 4 bases from V and 5 bases from J, with 8 bases between. The CDR3 consists of 12 residues. Looked up from germline, CDR1 is SEHNR and CDR2 is FQNEAQ (reference sequence). The CDR3 is CASSSSGYGYTF. CDR3 nucleotides: TGTGCCAGCAGCTCGAGTGGTTATGGCTACACCTTC.

This clone was recorded at least ten times. The V gene is TRBV10-1, the J gene TRBJ1-1, with D unclear. The CDR3 runs 13 residues. V lost 5 bases to trimming and J lost 5 bases, with 12 bases between them. Germline V gene sequence: CDR1 WNHNN, CDR2 SYGVQD (reference sequence). Here the CDR3 reads CASSMGGFTEAFF. The CDR3, as DNA: TGCGCCAGCAGTATGGGAGGGTTTACTGAAGCTTTCTTT.

The chain combines TRBV11-2 with TRBJ1-3; D not resolved. Germline V gene sequence: CDR1 SGHAT, CDR2 FQNNGV. The CDR3 covers 13 residues. Trimming took 1 base from V and 9 from J, leaving 10 bases between them. For the CDR3, the DNA is TGTGCCAGCAGCTTAGGGCGGGAGGGCACCATATATTTT. It is translated as CASSLGREGTIYF.

This sequence joins TRBV7-2 and TRBJ1-5, with a possible D match to TRBD1 (6 bases). Trimming cost V 2 bases and J 7 bases, with 9 bases left between them. This CDR3 is built from 13 residues. Germline V gives CDR1 SGHTA, CDR2 FQGNSA. The CDR3 sequence is CASSLSGAQPQHF. CDR3 bases: TGTGCCAGCAGCTTATCAGGGGCGCAGCCCCAGCATTTT.

Written as DNA, the CDR3 is TGTGCCATCAGGGGGACAGGGGACAAGGAAAAACTGTTTTTT. Translating gives CAIRGTGDKEKLFF. The J gene is TRBJ1-4, the V gene TRBV10-3; 10 bases map to TRBD1. V lost 6 bases and J lost 8; bases outside the gene matches: 6. CDR3 size: 14 residues. CDR1 and CDR2 (germline): ENHRY, SYGVKD.

This rearrangement joins TRBV4-3 to TRBJ1-4; D unclear. The CDR3 spans 15 residues. Between the trimmed V and J ends, which lost 1 base and 3 bases, there was a span of 9 bases. Germline V lookup: CDR1 LGHNA, CDR2 YSLEER. In DNA, the CDR3 is TGCGCCAGCAGCCAAGGTTCGTCGGCTAATGAAAAACTGTTTTTT. Translating it yields CASSQGSSANEKLFF.

The chain has TRBV30 and TRBJ2-7, with TRBD2 matching over 12 bases. The germline V gene has CDR1 GTSNPN and CDR2 SVGIG (reference sequence). The CDR3 consists of 16 residues. Trimming took 0 bases from V and 0 from J; bases not matched to a gene: 3. The CDR3 loop is CAWSVLTSGSSYEQYF. The CDR3 bases are TGTGCCTGGAGTGTACTGACTAGCGGGAGCTCCTACGAGCAGTACTTC.

The rearrangement links TRBV29-1 to TRBJ2-7; 7 nucleotides align to TRBD1. Per the germline V gene, CDR1 is SQVTM and CDR2 is ANQGSEA. The CDR3 runs 15 residues. The J segment lost 4 bases and the V segment lost 6 bases, leaving 15 bases of the junction unmatched. The CDR3 region is CSVTGDEVVMYEQYF. The CDR3 DNA sequence: TGCAGCGTCACAGGGGACGAGGTGGTTATGTACGAGCAGTACTTC.

The chain employs TRBV5-1 and TRBJ1-6; no reliable D call. From germline, CDR1 is SGHRS and CDR2 YFSETQ. The V gene lost 4 bases and the J gene lost 10 bases, with 18 bases spanning the gap. CDR3 length: 15 residues. The CDR3, as DNA: TGCGCCAGCAGCCAAAGGCGGGAAATTGGATCACCCCTCCACTTT. It specifies CASSQRREIGSPLHF.

V is TRBV9 and J is TRBJ2-5; a possible D gene is TRBD1 (5 bases). V lost 10 bases, J lost 4 bases, and 17 bases lay in between. Germline CDR1 and CDR2: SGDLS and YYNGEE. The CDR3 contains 13 residues. The CDR3 DNA is TGTGCCGCGCTGATAGGGGTAACAGAGACCCAGTACTTC. This translates into CAALIGVTETQYF.

This chain joins TRBV7-8 and TRBJ2-1; D remains unclear. This CDR3 contains 15 residues. Germline values: CDR1 SGHVS, CDR2 FQNEAQ. V lost 5 bases and J lost 0, with 11 bases in between. The CDR3 DNA reads as TGTGCCAGCAGCCTCTCTAGTAGCTCCTACAATGAGCAGTTCTTC. Translated, it gives CASSLSSSSYNEQFF.

CDR3: CASSYPTSGGSDTQYF. The DNA of the CDR3 is TGTGCCAGCAGTTACCCGACTAGCGGGGGATCAGATACGCAGTATTTT. The chain combines TRBV6-2 or TRBV6-3 with TRBJ2-3, with TRBD2 matching 12 bases. V lost 2 bases to trimming and J lost 4 bases; unmatched junction nucleotides: 4. Germline V CDR1 and CDR2: MNHEY, SVGEGT. The CDR3 runs to 16 residues.

The rearrangement links TRBV5-6 to TRBJ1-1; the D is unclear. Per germline, CDR1 SGHDT and CDR2 YYEEEE. V lost 4 bases and J lost 4, with 17 bases in between. The CDR3 contains 15 residues. In DNA, the CDR3 is TGTGCCAGCAGCGAGGGTAGGGCAGGACGCACTGAAGCTTTCTTT. Amino acids: CASSEGRAGRTEAFF.

The chain carries TRBV5-1 and TRBJ2-7; tentative D call: TRBD2 (6 bases). CDR1 SGHRS and CDR2 YFSETQ come from the germline V gene. The CDR3 sequence is 14 residues long. The V gene lost 4 bases and the J gene lost 2 bases, with 13 bases spanning the gap. CDR3 residues: CASSRAWGAYEQYF. CDR3 coding DNA: TGCGCCAGCAGCCGCGCTTGGGGGGCCTACGAGCAGTACTTC. The complete variable domain, with remaining parts taken from reference TRBV5-1 and TRBJ2-7, reads KAGVTQTPRYLIKTRGQQVTLSCSPISGHRSVSWYQQTPGQGLQFLFEYFSETQRNKGNFPGRFSGRQFSNSRSEMNVSTLELGDSALYLCASSRAWGAYEQYFGPGTRLTVT.

The gene calls are TRBV4-1 and TRBJ1-2; D is uncertain. Germline CDR1 is MGHRA and CDR2 is YSYEKL. V lost 0 bases and J 11 bases, leaving 16 bases between the germline ends. CDR3 length: 14 residues. CDR3 in amino acids: CASSQELTGWRYTF. The CDR3, as DNA: TGCGCCAGCAGCCAAGAGCTGACGGGGTGGAGATACACCTTC.

The V call is TRBV6-2 or TRBV6-3, the J call TRBJ2-7, with 9 bases fitting TRBD1. Germline lookup yields CDR1 MNHEY and CDR2 SVGEGT. The ends lost 5 bases at V and 1 base at J; junction bases unmatched: 3. The CDR3 is 14 residues long. Here the CDR3 DNA reads TGTGCCAGCAGTGACAGGGGGGCTTCCTACGAGCAGTACTTC. Translation gives CASSDRGASYEQYF.

This chain links TRBV7-9 with TRBJ1-1, with TRBD1 matching 10 bases. The CDR3 covers 13 residues. Germline values: CDR1 SEHNR, CDR2 FQNEAQ (reference sequence). The trim removed 8 bases at V and 3 bases at J, leaving 3 bases unmatched. CDR3 bases: TGTGCCAGCGACAGGGGGCTAGACACTGAAGCTTTCTTT. Translated, it gives CASDRGLDTEAFF.

A remark on this clone: In the same sample, other DNA sequences code for this CDR3. The rearrangement uses TRBV7-2 and TRBJ2-3, with TRBD2 matching over 12 bases. V shed 5 bases and J 6 bases; nucleotides not matched to a gene: 6. This CDR3 is 15 amino acids long. CDR1 SGHTA and CDR2 FQGNSA come from the germline V gene. CDR3 coding DNA: TGTGCCAGCAGCCTCCTAGCGGGGGGGCCCGATACGCAGTATTTT. Translating it yields CASSLLAGGPDTQYF.

The chain employs TRBV7-2 and TRBJ2-2, with D possibly TRBD2 on 6 matching bases. Germline CDR1 reads SGHTA; CDR2 reads FQGNSA. V was pared by 5 bases and J by 8 bases, with 18 bases between. The CDR3 has 15 residues. The CDR3, as DNA: TGTGCCAGCAGCCAGCGCCGGGACTCGTTGGGGGAGCTGTTTTTT. The encoded protein is CASSQRRDSLGELFF.

The V gene is TRBV7-8, the J gene TRBJ2-1; TRBD2 matches 9 bases. The V gene end was trimmed by 1 base and the J gene end by 4 bases; junction bases not matched to a gene: 5. Looked up from germline, CDR1 is SGHVS and CDR2 is FQNEAQ. The CDR3 is 16 residues long. This chain's CDR3 is CASSLEASGVYNEQFF. CDR3 coding DNA: TGTGCCAGCAGCTTAGAGGCTAGCGGGGTGTACAATGAGCAGTTCTTC.

The rearrangement uses TRBV19 and TRBJ2-1; D unclear. Germline-derived CDR1 and CDR2 are LNHDA and SQIVND (reference sequence). V lost 4 bases to trimming and J lost 3 bases, with 13 bases between them. The CDR3 covers 15 residues. The chain's CDR3 is CASSKSGVHYNEQFF. For the CDR3, the DNA is TGTGCCAGTAGTAAGTCAGGCGTACACTACAATGAGCAGTTCTTC.

V and J are TRBV14 and TRBJ1-2; D unclear. Germline CDR1 reads SGHDN; CDR2 reads FVKESK. V lost 1 base and J 7 bases, leaving 10 bases between the germline ends. This CDR3 has 13 residues. CDR3: CASSQAGFGGYTF. In DNA, the CDR3 is TGTGCCAGCAGCCAAGCAGGATTTGGTGGCTACACCTTC.

V is TRBV28 and J is TRBJ2-5; 7 nucleotides line up with TRBD2. From germline, CDR1 is MDHEN and CDR2 SYDVKM. This CDR3 contains 16 residues. The V gene end was trimmed by 1 base and the J gene end by 5 bases; junction bases not matched to a gene: 10. The CDR3 loop is CASSLYGRIDGETQYF. The CDR3 DNA reads TGTGCCAGCAGTTTATACGGGAGGATCGATGGGGAGACCCAGTACTTC.

The CDR3 region has the DNA TGTGCCAGCAGTTACAGAAAAGGGGGCAGCTCCTACAATGAGCAGTTCTTC. Translating gives CASSYRKGGSSYNEQFF. The J gene is TRBJ2-1, the V gene TRBV6-2 or TRBV6-3, with 7 bases identical to TRBD1. V was pared by 2 bases and J by 0 bases, with 7 bases of the junction left unmatched. This CDR3 has 17 amino acids. Germline CDR1 and CDR2: MNHEY and SVGEGT.

The V gene is TRBV5-1, the J gene TRBJ2-7; 10 bases match TRBD2. J lost 2 bases, V lost 0 bases, and 8 bases had no gene match. The CDR3 is 17 residues long. CDR1 and CDR2 from the germline V gene are SGHRS and YFSETQ. As DNA, the CDR3 is TGCGCCAGCAGCTTGGAGAGGACTAGCGGTATCCCCTACGAGCAGTACTTC. Translating gives CASSLERTSGIPYEQYF.

The chain recombines TRBV7-2 with TRBJ2-7; TRBD1 aligns across 9 bases. This CDR3 has 14 amino acids. Germline V lookup: CDR1 SGHTA, CDR2 FQGNSA. Germline trimming cut 1 base from V and 6 bases from J; bases unmatched to any gene: 4. The CDR3 loop is CASSLDRGLVEQYF. CDR3 in DNA: TGTGCCAGCAGCTTAGACAGGGGGCTTGTCGAGCAGTACTTC.

The CDR3: CASSLVETVNTEAFF. DNA for the CDR3: TGTGCCAGCAGCTTAGTTGAGACAGTTAACACTGAAGCTTTCTTT. V is TRBV7-9 and J is TRBJ1-1; weak D call: TRBD1 (5 bases). Per the germline V gene, CDR1 is SEHNR and CDR2 is FQNEAQ (reference sequence). V lost 1 base and J lost 2, with 11 bases in between. This CDR3 spans 15 amino acids.